A selection of T cell receptor beta chains follows, all from one sample in a study of identifying expanded T cells in peripheral blood. TCRdb keeps only in-frame clones here, not all; method: immunoSEQ multiplex PCR. The data contain approximately 85,000 clones, more than 75% of them seen just once; the ten biggest clones take up roughly 19%. What was sequenced was blood. The receptors shown here come from a person aged 18 to 70 in good health. CDR3s include the opening cysteine and the closing phenylalanine or tryptophan. D genes are given only for firm matches. The listing skips clone size in some rows; elsewhere it reads once, few, many or a size class.

V	size	D	J	CDR3	DNA
TRBV5-1	.	.	TRBJ1-3	CASRWSSGNTIYF	TGCGCCAGCAGATGGAGCTCTGGAAACACCATATATTTT
TRBV10-1	.	.	TRBJ2-1	CASSDTGGSYNEQFF	TGCGCCAGCAGTGATACGGGCGGCTCCTACAATGAGCAGTTCTTC
TRBV7-2	.	TRBD1	TRBJ1-2	CASSLALPGTGNYGYTF	TGTGCCAGCAGCTTAGCCCTTCCCGGGACAGGGAACTATGGCTACACCTTC
TRBV5-1	.	.	TRBJ2-7	CASSASYEQYF	TGCGCCAGCAGCGCCTCCTACGAGCAGTACTTC
TRBV2	.	.	TRBJ2-6	CASSPEHSGANVLTF	TGTGCCAGCAGCCCGGAACACTCTGGGGCCAACGTCCTGACTTTC
TRBV9	.	.	TRBJ2-7	CASSVDIGAGEQYF	TGTGCCAGCAGCGTAGATATAGGGGCGGGTGAGCAGTACTTC
TRBV5-4	few	TRBD1	TRBJ1-2	CASSQGQTNSYTF	TGTGCCAGCAGCCAGGGACAGACTAACAGCTACACCTTC
TRBV27	.	.	TRBJ1-5	CASSFRGTRGGGNQPQHF	TGTGCCAGCAGTTTTAGGGGTACTAGAGGGGGTGGCAATCAGCCCCAGCATTTT
TRBV18	.	.	TRBJ1-5	CASSGDVGQRGSQPQHF	TGTGCCAGCTCAGGCGACGTTGGTCAGAGAGGGAGTCAGCCCCAGCATTTT
TRBV19	.	TRBD1	TRBJ1-2	CASSRQPGQGLNYGYTF	TGTGCCAGTAGCCGTCAGCCAGGACAGGGATTAAACTATGGCTACACCTTC
TRBV18	.	TRBD1	TRBJ1-2	CASSPGMTGNYGYTF	TGTGCCAGCTCACCCGGGATGACAGGGAACTATGGCTACACCTTC
TRBV4-3	.	TRBD1	TRBJ1-4	CASSRRIPHGTDNEKLFF	TGCGCCAGCAGCCGAAGGATACCACACGGGACAGATAATGAAAAACTGTTTTTT
TRBV7-2	.	TRBD2	TRBJ2-7	CASSLVAGSYEQYF	TGTGCCAGCAGCTTAGTAGCGGGGTCCTACGAGCAGTACTTC
TRBV7-2	.	.	TRBJ1-1	CAARRVTEAFF	TGTGCCGCCCGTAGAGTCACTGAAGCTTTCTTT
TRBV7-2	.	.	TRBJ2-3	CASGYTQYF	TGTGCCAGCGGATATACGCAGTATTTT
TRBV7-8	.	.	TRBJ2-1	CASSNRRLGSYNEQFF	TGTGCCAGCAGTAACAGGCGTCTCGGCTCCTACAATGAGCAGTTCTTC
TRBV5-5	.	.	TRBJ2-1	CASSTPGGEQFF	TGTGCCAGCAGCACCCCCGGGGGTGAGCAGTTCTTC
TRBV18	.	TRBD1	TRBJ1-1	CASSPRTGNTEAFF	TGTGCCAGCTCACCCCGGACAGGGAACACTGAAGCTTTCTTT
TRBV10-3	.	TRBD2	TRBJ2-3	CATLAGLRSTDTQYF	TGTGCCACTTTAGCGGGCCTGCGTAGCACAGATACGCAGTATTTT